The 25 T cell receptor beta chains in this list originate from one sample, sequenced in a study of CD4 T cells in relation to SARS-CoV-2 and coronaviruses. Profiled with immunoSEQ multiplex PCR; TCRdb holds only in-frame clones, not every one. The table has about 56,000 clones, just over 90% seen once. Sequenced: naive CD4+ T cells from PBMCs. Stated subset: naive CD4+ T cells isolated by negative enrichment. The receptors here all came from an adult with COVID-19.

The V and J genes are TRBV6-6 and TRBJ1-1; possibly TRBD1 for D (5 bases). The CDR3 is made up of 15 amino acids. Germline assignment: CDR1 MNHNY and CDR2 SVGAGI (reference sequence). Between the trimmed V and J ends, which lost 2 bases and 2 bases, there was a span of 12 bases. This CDR3 is CASSYAGGDNTEAFF. Written as DNA, the CDR3 is TGTGCCAGCAGTTACGCGGGGGGAGATAACACTGAAGCTTTCTTT.

The CDR3 DNA sequence: TGTGCCAGCAGTCCCCAGTTGGGGTTGGCCGGGGAGCTGTTTTTT. This gives the protein CASSPQLGLAGELFF. The V and J genes are TRBV6-5 and TRBJ2-2; D not certain. CDR1 and CDR2 (germline): MNHEY, SVGAGI. The germline V and J ends were trimmed by 5 bases and 6 bases, with 16 bases remaining between them. This CDR3 has 15 residues.

The genes are TRBV18 and TRBJ2-3, with D possibly being TRBD2 (6 bases). Germline CDR1 is KGHSH and CDR2 is LQKENI. The CDR3 has 13 residues. The V end was cut by 7 bases, the J end by 1 base, with 9 bases between. CDR3 in amino acids: CASLRGRTDTQYF. CDR3 coding DNA: TGTGCCAGCTTGCGGGGCCGCACAGATACGCAGTATTTT.

The rearrangement uses TRBV29-1 and TRBJ2-2; 7 bases line up with TRBD1. This CDR3 spans 12 amino acids. Germline-derived CDR1 and CDR2 are SQVTM and ANQGSEA. In DNA, the CDR3 is TGCACAGGACAGGCCCACACCGGGGAGCTGTTTTTT. Amino acids: CTGQAHTGELFF.

CDR3 in DNA: TGTGCCAGCAGTTACCCCGGACTACGATCTTACGAGCAGTACTTC. Its protein is CASSYPGLRSYEQYF. This sequence joins TRBV6-2 or TRBV6-3 and TRBJ2-7, with D tentatively TRBD2 (6 bases). The CDR3 consists of 15 residues. V was pared by 2 bases and J by 4 bases, with 15 bases between. The germline V gene encodes CDR1 MNHEY and CDR2 SVGEGT.

V and J are TRBV28 and TRBJ2-1; 11 bases are a match to TRBD1. Unmatched junction bases numbered 7, after V lost 4 bases and J lost 8 bases. This CDR3 contains 15 residues. Germline V lookup: CDR1 MDHEN, CDR2 SYDVKM. The CDR3 protein is CASSSTGTGGHEQFF. CDR3 DNA sequence: TGTGCCAGCAGTTCCACCGGGACAGGGGGTCATGAGCAGTTCTTC. Full variable domain (rest looked up from reference TRBV28 and TRBJ2-1): DVKVTQSSRYLVKRTGEKVFLECVQDMDHENMFWYRQDPGLGLRLIYFSYDVKMKEKGDIPEGYSVSREKKERFSLILESASTNQTSMYLCASSSTGTGGHEQFFGPGTRLTVL.

This chain connects TRBV18 to TRBJ2-7; 10 bases match TRBD2. V gave up 3 bases and J gave up 0 bases; unmatched junction bases: 2. The V gene's germline CDR1 is KGHSH and CDR2 LQKENI. The CDR3 is made up of 15 amino acids. In DNA, the CDR3 is TGTGCCAGCTCACCTAGCGGGAGGTACTCCTACGAGCAGTACTTC. It codes for CASSPSGRYSYEQYF.

The V and J genes are TRBV5-4 and TRBJ2-3; 10 nucleotides align to TRBD2. The CDR3 is made up of 16 amino acids. Trimming at V came to 3 bases and at J to 0 bases, leaving 4 bases not matched to a gene. Germline V lookup: CDR1 SGHNT, CDR2 YYREEE (reference sequence). This CDR3 reads CASSSGTSVSTDTQYF. CDR3 coding DNA: TGTGCCAGCAGCTCCGGGACTAGCGTGAGCACAGATACGCAGTATTTT.

J is TRBJ2-4 and V is TRBV13; TRBD1 might be the D (5 bases). The V end lost 5 bases, the J end lost 0 bases, and 14 bases lay between the germline ends. Germline V gene sequence: CDR1 PRHDT, CDR2 FYEKMQ (reference sequence). This CDR3 region has 16 residues. The CDR3, as DNA: TGTGCCAGCAGCCAAGGGGCCACATCAGCCAAAAACATTCAGTACTTC. Translated, it gives CASSQGATSAKNIQYF.

The rearrangement links TRBV5-1 to TRBJ2-5; TRBD2 agrees at 8 bases. CDR1 and CDR2 (germline): SGHRS, YFSETQ. V trimming: 1 base; J trimming: 2 bases; junction bases outside the gene matches: 1. The CDR3 has 14 amino acids. The CDR3 is CASSLTSGQETQYF. CDR3 sequence (DNA): TGCGCCAGCAGCTTGACTAGCGGTCAAGAGACCCAGTACTTC.

The chain employs TRBV28 and TRBJ2-7, with TRBD2 identical over 12 bases. There are 17 residues in the CDR3. The germline gives CDR1 MDHEN, CDR2 SYDVKM. J lost 0 bases, V lost 5 bases, and 8 bases had no gene match. In DNA form, the CDR3 reads TGTGCCAGCAGTGGGGGGACTAGCGGGTCGGTCTCCTACGAGCAGTACTTC. Residues: CASSGGTSGSVSYEQYF. The variable domain in full, completed from reference TRBV28 and TRBJ2-7, reads DVKVTQSSRYLVKRTGEKVFLECVQDMDHENMFWYRQDPGLGLRLIYFSYDVKMKEKGDIPEGYSVSREKKERFSLILESASTNQTSMYLCASSGGTSGSVSYEQYFGPGTRLTVT.

The chain employs TRBV19 and TRBJ1-6; 10 bases match TRBD1. V lost 6 bases and J lost 7; bases outside the gene matches: 3. The germline V gene has CDR1 LNHDA and CDR2 SQIVND (reference sequence). The CDR3 is 14 amino acids. CDR3 in amino acids: CASSQDRGNSPLHF. CDR3 coding DNA: TGTGCCAGTAGCCAGGACAGGGGGAATTCACCCCTCCACTTT.

The genes are TRBV7-9 and TRBJ2-5; TRBD1 or TRBD2 may be the D gene (6 bases each). The germline gives CDR1 SEHNR, CDR2 FQNEAQ (reference sequence). This CDR3 spans 15 amino acids. With 1 base removed from V and 2 bases from J, the gap between germline ends came to 11 bases. CDR3 DNA sequence: TGTGCCAGCAGCTTAGGGCGGGACACTCAAGAGACCCAGTACTTC. This codes for CASSLGRDTQETQYF.

This clone was detected only a few times. This chain links TRBV28 with TRBJ1-1, with a weak D call TRBD1 (6 bases). The CDR3 extends over 18 amino acids. The V gene lost 10 bases and the J gene lost 0 bases, with 27 bases spanning the gap. CDR1 is MDHEN and CDR2 is SYDVKM in the germline V gene. The CDR3 coding sequence is TGTGCCACCTCAAGGCTTTCCCTCCAGGGGAGCATGAACACTGAAGCTTTCTTT. Translation gives CATSRLSLQGSMNTEAFF.

V is TRBV2 and J is TRBJ1-2, with D possibly being TRBD1 (5 bases). The V end lost 5 bases, the J end lost 13 bases, and 11 bases lay between the germline ends. In germline, CDR1 is SNHLY, CDR2 FYNNEI. This CDR3 has 10 amino acids. Written as DNA, the CDR3 is TGTGCCAGCAGTACCAGGGTGGTCACCTTC. This encodes CASSTRVVTF.

The CDR3 spells CASSDVGSSGETQYF. CDR3 in DNA: TGTGCCAGCAGTGATGTGGGTAGCTCGGGGGAGACCCAGTACTTC. The gene calls are TRBV2 and TRBJ2-5, with D perhaps TRBD2 (5 bases). The CDR3 is 15 amino acids. The V gene's germline CDR1 is SNHLY and CDR2 FYNNEI. Trimming took off 3 bases at V and 5 bases at J, with 16 bases between the two ends.

The chain uses TRBV5-5 and TRBJ2-6, with a weak D call TRBD1 (5 bases). The V and J ends lost 2 bases and 4 bases respectively, with 7 bases between them. CDR1 and CDR2 from the germline V gene are SGHKS and YYEKEE (reference sequence). CDR3 length: 14 amino acids. CDR3 residues: CASSFGAGANVLTF. CDR3 DNA: TGTGCCAGCAGCTTTGGGGCCGGGGCCAACGTCCTGACTTTC. Full variable domain (missing parts from reference TRBV5-5 and TRBJ2-6): DAGVTQSPTHLIKTRGQQVTLRCSPISGHKSVSWYQQVLGQGPQFIFQYYEKEERGRGNFPDRFSARQFPNYSSELNVNALLLGDSALYLCASSFGAGANVLTFGAGSRLTVL.

This chain uses TRBV28 with TRBJ2-5, with unresolved D. This CDR3 spans 14 amino acids. The germline CDR1 and CDR2 sequences are MDHEN and SYDVKM. Trimming pared 5 bases from V and 1 base from J, leaving 11 bases between. The CDR3 is CASSPHAAQETQYF. As DNA, the CDR3 is TGTGCCAGCAGTCCGCATGCTGCCCAAGAGACCCAGTACTTC.

This sequence joins TRBV7-3 and TRBJ2-3, with 14 bases identical to TRBD2. CDR1 and CDR2 from the germline V gene are SGHTA and FQGTGA. V trimming: 5 bases; J trimming: 6 bases; junction bases outside the gene matches: 7. The CDR3 extends over 16 amino acids. CDR3 bases: TGTGCCAGCAGCACGACTAGCGGGAGGGCCTCGGATACGCAGTATTTT. It encodes CASSTTSGRASDTQYF. Drawing the rest from reference TRBV7-3 and TRBJ2-3, the complete variable domain is GAGVSQTPSNKVTEKGKYVELRCDPISGHTALYWYRQSLGQGPEFLIYFQGTGAADDSGLPNDRFFAVRPEGSVSTLKIQRTERGDSAVYLCASSTTSGRASDTQYFGPGTRLTVL.

The V gene is TRBV5-1, the J gene TRBJ2-1; D not certain. The CDR3 length is 11 residues. Germline-derived CDR1 and CDR2 are SGHRS and YFSETQ. The germline V and J ends were trimmed by 3 bases and 10 bases, with 8 bases remaining between them. CDR3: CASSYELEQFF. The DNA for the CDR3 is TGCGCCAGCAGCTACGAACTAGAGCAGTTCTTC. The full variable domain, completed using reference TRBV5-1 and TRBJ2-1, is KAGVTQTPRYLIKTRGQQVTLSCSPISGHRSVSWYQQTPGQGLQFLFEYFSETQRNKGNFPGRFSGRQFSNSRSEMNVSTLELGDSALYLCASSYELEQFFGPGTRLTVL.

Written as DNA, the CDR3 is TGTGCCAGCAGTCTATCAGGGCGCAATCAGCCCCAGCATTTT. Translating gives CASSLSGRNQPQHF. The chain couples TRBV2 to TRBJ1-5; possible D gene TRBD1, 5 bases. The CDR3 consists of 14 residues. Germline CDR1 is SNHLY and CDR2 is FYNNEI. V was pared by 5 bases and J by 2 bases, with 10 bases between.

The chain joins TRBV3-1 (or the pseudogene TRBV3-2) to TRBJ1-4, with no clear D. There are 14 residues in the CDR3. Germline-derived CDR1 and CDR2 are LGHDT and YNNKEL (reference sequence). Deletions cut 5 bases from V and 8 bases from J, with 15 bases between. CDR3 bases: TGTGCCAGCAGCGAGGCCGGGATGAGCGAAAAACTGTTTTTT. Its translation: CASSEAGMSEKLFF.

The chain carries TRBV6-1 and TRBJ1-5, with TRBD1 matching 12 bases. The CDR3 has 17 amino acids. V trimming: 0 bases; J trimming: 6 bases; junction bases outside the gene matches: 6. From germline, CDR1 is MNHNS and CDR2 SASEGT. The CDR3 DNA follows: TGTGCCAGCAGTGAAGCGTCGGGACAGGGGGCGGGTCAGCCCCAGCATTTT. Its translation: CASSEASGQGAGQPQHF.

This clone has just one count. The chain links TRBV30 to TRBJ1-2; no clear D. The CDR3 extends over 15 amino acids. V was trimmed by 3 bases and J by 0 bases, leaving 14 bases between them. Per the germline V gene, CDR1 is GTSNPN and CDR2 is SVGIG (reference sequence). The CDR3 region has the DNA TGTGCCTGGAGGGCCCCCCCACGACCTAACTATGGCTACACCTTC. Translated, it gives CAWRAPPRPNYGYTF.

This chain connects TRBV29-1 to TRBJ1-1; a possible D gene is TRBD1 (5 bases). Trimming stripped 6 bases from V and 1 base from J, with 18 bases between. Germline CDR1 reads SQVTM; CDR2 reads ANQGSEA. The CDR3 has 15 residues. This chain's CDR3 is CSVPDSARTNTEAFF. CDR3 coding DNA: TGCAGCGTGCCTGACAGCGCGCGAACGAACACTGAAGCTTTCTTT.